This TCR beta chain was recorded in a study of blood T cell repertoires in COVID-19. For the study at large: Sites across the United States, Italy and Spain contributed samples from acute and convalescent COVID-19. PBMCs, B-cell-depleted T cells, or T cells provided the cDNA or gDNA that made up the material.

Here immunoSEQ multiplex PCR was the method, and the copy in TCRdb shows in-frame clones only, minus some. The table includes approximately 90,000 clones, about nine tenths detected once. CDR1 and CDR2 from the germline V gene are SGHRS and YFSETQ. This CDR3 region has 13 residues. Trimming pared 4 bases from V and 6 bases from J, leaving 12 bases between. The TCR sequence derives from an older woman with acute or convalescent COVID-19. The gene calls are TRBV5-1 and TRBJ2-3; D is unclear. The material sequenced was peripheral blood. For the CDR3, the DNA is TGCGCCAGCAGCCCTGGTCTTGCGGATACGCAGTATTTT. It specifies CASSPGLADTQYF.